This TCR beta chain was sequenced in a study of blood T cell repertoires in COVID-19. Overall study context: Specimens from acute and convalescent COVID-19 originated in the United States, Italy and Spain. T cells, B-cell-depleted T cells, or PBMCs supplied cDNA or gDNA.

This table comes from immunoSEQ multiplex PCR, and its TCRdb copy is limited to in-frame clones, with some not included. The sample records about 200,000 clones, almost 85% being singletons. The junction had 4 bases not matched to a gene; V was cut back by 1 base and J by 4 bases. Per germline, CDR1 LGHNA and CDR2 YNFKEQ. The CDR3 consists of 15 residues. Sequencing was performed on peripheral blood. The origin of this receptor is a human donor with acute or convalescent COVID-19. The donor label of this sample is uncertain. The J gene is TRBJ2-7, the V gene TRBV4-2, with TRBD1 matching over 10 bases. This chain's CDR3 is CASSQAPGQGYEQYF. DNA of the CDR3: TGTGCCAGCAGCCAAGCCCCGGGACAGGGGTACGAGCAGTACTTC.